Each of the 25 T cell receptor beta chains below was sequenced from the same sample in a study of human T cells and chemical hapten exposure. TCRdb independently ran MiXCR on the RACE reads; one entry per CDR3 protein. Of 380,000 or so distinct CDR3 sequences listed, 4.8% are singletons. Specified time point: patch test 1, 2 weeks after DPC sensitization. The treatment here: therapeutic diphenylcyclopropenone sensitization with weekly scalp DPC. The input for sequencing was whole blood, taken in connection with sensitization to the hapten diphenylcyclopropenone (DPC). The receptors were gathered from a woman aged 45-65 years with alopecia areata. Some clones in this sample may be carry-over from other donors' samples.

In its sample, this clonotype was seen many times. The chain uses TRBV4-2 and TRBJ2-2, with D tentatively TRBD1 (6 bases). Trimming removed 1 base at V and 6 bases at J, with 9 bases between. Germline V gene data show CDR1 as LGHNA and CDR2 as YNFKEQ. This CDR3 is 14 amino acids long. The CDR3 region has the DNA TGTGCCAGCAGCCAAGGGGACACGGCCGGGGAGCTGTTTTTT. It translates to CASSQGDTAGELFF.

This clonotype was recorded at least ten times. V and J are TRBV18 and TRBJ1-5; 7 nucleotides align to TRBD1. With V trimmed by 3 bases and J by 5 bases, 4 bases remained unmatched. The germline gives CDR1 KGHSH, CDR2 LQKENI. CDR3 size: 14 residues. CDR3 amino acids: CASSPDRAYQPQHF. CDR3 DNA sequence: TGTGCCAGCTCACCCGACAGGGCCTATCAGCCCCAGCATTTT.

This clonotype was detected only a few times. The CDR3 spells CASSPRRGRADTQYF. CDR3 DNA: TGTGCCAGCAGCCCCCGGCGGGGTCGGGCAGATACGCAGTATTTT. The rearrangement uses TRBV6-5 and TRBJ2-3, with D maybe TRBD2 (6 bases). Trimming took off 6 bases at V and 4 bases at J, with 17 bases between the two ends. The CDR3 is 15 amino acids. CDR1 and CDR2 from the germline V gene are MNHEY and SVGAGI.

Only a few counts were recorded for this clonotype. The chain is built from TRBV12-3 or TRBV12-4 and TRBJ2-1; no clear D gene. The length of the CDR3 is 15 residues. V was pared by 6 bases and J by 2 bases, with 14 bases between. This CDR3 reads CASSPFAETYNEQFF. In nucleotides, the CDR3 is TGTGCCAGCAGCCCCTTCGCCGAGACCTACAATGAGCAGTTCTTC.

This clonotype was seen a few times. The chain links TRBV2 to TRBJ1-4; 10 bases fit TRBD1. From germline, CDR1 is SNHLY and CDR2 FYNNEI. CDR3 length: 13 amino acids. With 6 bases clipped from V and 8 bases from J, the junction kept 3 bases outside the gene matches. CDR3: CASRGQGEEKLFF. CDR3 coding DNA: TGTGCCAGCAGAGGACAGGGGGAAGAAAAACTGTTTTTT.

Details on this clonotype: Being one base from a much bigger clone, this may be a read error. This chain connects TRBV5-1 to TRBJ2-2; D might be TRBD1 (5 bases). CDR1 is SGHRS, CDR2 YFSETQ, per germline. The length of the CDR3 is 15 residues. Trimming left V 0 bases short and J 10 bases short, with 16 bases between. CDR3 region: CASSLGGIGAVELFF. The CDR3 nucleotides are TGCGCCAGCAGCTTGGGAGGCATAGGGGCCGTGGAGCTGTTTTTT.

This clonotype has ten or more counts. This chain connects TRBV5-1 to TRBJ2-2, with 7 bases aligning to TRBD1. The CDR3 covers 15 residues. J gave up 1 base and V 4 bases, and 4 bases lay outside the gene matches. Germline V gene lookup returns CDR1 SGHRS and CDR2 YFSETQ. The CDR3 region has the DNA TGCGCCAGCAGCCCGGACAGGTGGAACACCGGGGAGCTGTTTTTT. This translates into CASSPDRWNTGELFF.

In this sample, this clonotype turned up many times. The chain employs TRBV3-1 and TRBJ2-2; tentative D call: TRBD1 (6 bases). There are 17 residues in the CDR3. V lost 4 bases, J lost 0 bases, and 15 bases lay in between. The germline gives CDR1 LGHDT, CDR2 YNNKEL (reference sequence). The CDR3 region has the DNA TGTGCCAGCAGCCGATTAACAGGGCCTACGAACACCGGGGAGCTGTTTTTT. It specifies CASSRLTGPTNTGELFF. The variable domain in full, with the rest retrieved from reference TRBV3-1 and TRBJ2-2, is DTAVSQTPKYLVTQMGNDKSIKCEQNLGHDTMYWYKQDSKKFLKIMFSYNNKELIINETVPNRFSPKSPDKAHLNLHINSLELGDSAVYFCASSRLTGPTNTGELFFGEGSRLTVL.

This clonotype has ten or more counts. CDR3 sequence: CASSLAGTGGFNEQFF. CDR3 bases: TGTGCCAGCAGCTTGGCCGGGACAGGGGGCTTCAATGAGCAGTTCTTC. This chain links TRBV5-4 with TRBJ2-1; 12 positions agree with TRBD1. Germline V gives CDR1 SGHNT, CDR2 YYREEE (reference sequence). The CDR3 sequence is 16 residues long. Trimming at V came to 0 bases and at J to 6 bases, leaving 4 bases not matched to a gene.

CDR3 sequence: CASSLQGLAQYF. The CDR3 DNA reads as TGTGCCAGCAGTTTGCAGGGGCTGGCGCAGTACTTC. The rearrangement joins TRBV12-3 or TRBV12-4 to TRBJ2-7, with a tentative D call TRBD1 (6 bases). CDR3 length equals 12 residues. V was cut by 3 bases and J by 9 bases, with 12 bases left in between.

This clonotype was recorded at least ten times. The chain uses TRBV12-3 or TRBV12-4 and TRBJ1-6; D might be TRBD1 (6 bases). CDR3 length: 13 amino acids. Trimming cost V 6 bases and J 6 bases, with 9 bases left between them. The CDR3 nucleotides are TGTGCCAGCAGGATCAGGGGTAATTCACCCCTCCACTTT. Its translation is CASRIRGNSPLHF.

Many counts were recorded for this clonotype. The V call is TRBV11-2, the J call TRBJ2-7; D possibly corresponds to TRBD1 (5 bases). V was clipped by 4 bases and J by 3 bases, with 13 bases between them. Germline V gene data show CDR1 as SGHAT and CDR2 as FQNNGV. The CDR3 spans 14 residues. CDR3 DNA: TGTGCCAGCAGCTCTAGACAGAGAAACTACGAGCAGTACTTC. Protein product: CASSSRQRNYEQYF.

V gene TRBV20-1 combines with J gene TRBJ1-1, with unresolved D. V shed 6 bases and J shed 7 bases, with 12 bases lying between them. Germline V gene data show CDR1 as DFQATT and CDR2 as SNEGSKA (reference sequence). This CDR3 has 11 residues. This chain's CDR3 is CSAQSGIEAFF. CDR3 in DNA: TGCAGTGCCCAATCCGGGATTGAAGCTTTCTTT.

This clonotype appeared many times. Here the CDR3 DNA reads TGTGCCAGCGGTACAGGGGATGGGACTGAAGCTTTCTTT. It encodes CASGTGDGTEAFF. The rearrangement joins TRBV2 to TRBJ1-1; 7 nucleotides match TRBD1. Looked up from germline, CDR1 is SNHLY and CDR2 is FYNNEI. The CDR3 is made up of 13 amino acids. Trimming cost V 8 bases and J 5 bases; bases outside gene matches: 8.

In its sample, this clonotype was seen many times. The chain employs TRBV4-1 and TRBJ2-3; 7 bases match TRBD1. The V gene end was trimmed by 0 bases and the J gene end by 1 base; junction bases not matched to a gene: 7. Germline CDR1 and CDR2: MGHRA and YSYEKL. This CDR3 has 17 amino acids. This CDR3 reads CASSQDSRDRGTDTQYF. The CDR3 coding sequence is TGCGCCAGCAGCCAAGATAGTAGGGACAGAGGCACAGATACGCAGTATTTT.

The CDR3 here is CASSFGTETTYEQYF. CDR3 in DNA: TGTGCCAGCAGTTTTGGGACAGAGACCACCTACGAGCAGTACTTC. The chain combines TRBV27 with TRBJ2-7; 7 bases match TRBD1. V lost 3 bases, J lost 2 bases, and 7 bases stayed unmatched. The CDR3 is 15 amino acids. Germline V lookup: CDR1 MNHEY, CDR2 SMNVEV (reference sequence).

The chain is built from TRBV5-5 and TRBJ2-7; D remains ambiguous. Germline V lookup: CDR1 SGHKS, CDR2 YYEKEE (reference sequence). This CDR3 is built from 15 residues. Deletions cut 6 bases from V and 3 bases from J, with 19 bases between. The CDR3 DNA reads as TGTGCCAGCACCCCCGCGAGGACCCAGGACTACGAGCAGTACTTC. It codes for CASTPARTQDYEQYF.

This clonotype was picked up many times. The gene calls are TRBV30 and TRBJ2-7; possibly TRBD2 for D (6 bases). The CDR3 is 16 amino acids. Trimming pared 1 base from V and 9 bases from J, leaving 25 bases between. CDR1 and CDR2 (germline): GTSNPN, SVGIG (reference sequence). CDR3 sequence reads: CAWSALGREKGRGQYF. The DNA for the CDR3 is TGTGCCTGGAGTGCTCTGGGACGGGAGAAGGGGCGGGGGCAGTACTTC.

At least ten counts were recorded for this clonotype. The V and J genes are TRBV29-1 and TRBJ2-1; TRBD2 matches 11 bases. V was pared by 3 bases and J by 1 base, with 11 bases of the junction left unmatched. CDR3 length equals 18 residues. CDR1 is SQVTM and CDR2 is ANQGSEA in the germline V gene. The CDR3 DNA is TGCAGCGTTGATAGGCCTAGCGGGAGGTCAGGGTCCTACAATGAGCAGTTCTTC. It is translated as CSVDRPSGRSGSYNEQFF.

This clonotype was detected only a few times. This sequence joins TRBV4-3 and TRBJ2-5; tentative D call: TRBD1 (6 bases). Per germline, CDR1 LGHNA and CDR2 YSLEER. Between the trimmed V and J ends, which lost 1 base and 5 bases, there was a span of 14 bases. CDR3 length: 15 amino acids. The CDR3 bases are TGCGCCAGCAGCCAAGTAACAGGGTCGGCGGAGACCCAGTACTTC. Protein sequence: CASSQVTGSAETQYF.

This clonotype was observed at least ten times. As DNA, the CDR3 is TGTGCCAGCAGCCAACAGCGAGCTAACTATGGCTACACCTTC. Translation gives CASSQQRANYGYTF. This chain links TRBV6-5 with TRBJ1-2, with D uncertain. The CDR3 runs to 14 residues. Deletions cut 6 bases from V and 0 bases from J, with 11 bases between. The germline gives CDR1 MNHEY, CDR2 SVGAGI.

The table lists this clonotype with many counts. The J gene is TRBJ1-2, the V gene TRBV30; no firm D call. V was trimmed by 1 base and J by 6 bases, leaving 18 bases between them. This CDR3 contains 15 residues. Germline V gene data show CDR1 as GTSNPN and CDR2 as SVGIG (reference sequence). The CDR3 DNA sequence: TGTGCCTGGAGTGGAGTTTTTGGTGCTGCCGATGGCTACACCTTC. Translating gives CAWSGVFGAADGYTF.

This clonotype came up a few times. V gene TRBV28 combines with J gene TRBJ1-5; a possible D gene is TRBD1 (5 bases). Germline V gene sequence: CDR1 MDHEN, CDR2 SYDVKM. The V gene lost 2 bases and the J gene lost 3 bases, with 14 bases spanning the gap. The CDR3 runs to 16 residues. Here the CDR3 reads CASSLEFSGNNQPQHF. CDR3 DNA sequence: TGTGCCAGCAGTTTAGAGTTTTCAGGGAACAATCAGCCCCAGCATTTT.

In its sample, this clonotype was seen a few times. This chain connects TRBV7-9 to TRBJ1-2; D not resolved. V was shortened by 6 bases and J by 9 bases, with 11 bases between the two germline ends. The CDR3 loop spans 11 amino acids. CDR1 is SEHNR, CDR2 FQNEAQ, per germline (reference sequence). This CDR3 is CASSYSVSYTF. In DNA form, the CDR3 reads TGTGCCAGCAGTTATAGTGTTAGCTACACCTTC.

A few counts support this clonotype. DNA of the CDR3: TGTGCCAGCAGCTTCCACCCGGGACAGTATGCAACTAATGAAAAACTGTTTTTT. Translating it yields CASSFHPGQYATNEKLFF. This rearrangement joins TRBV11-2 to TRBJ1-4, with TRBD1 identical over 7 bases. J gave up 0 bases and V 3 bases, and 10 bases lay outside the gene matches. This CDR3 spans 18 amino acids. Germline loops: CDR1 SGHAT, CDR2 FQNNGV.